This note documents a single T cell receptor beta chain sequence. The target of this receptor is not known. The input lacks base qualities; no much larger clone sits a single base away. Looking up the germline V gene yields CDR1 SGDLS and CDR2 YYNGEE. From the cysteine up to the phenylalanine, the CDR3 has a length of 18 residues. Only the CDR3 DNA stays, 54 bases, in frame from base 1. Unmatched junction bases come to 10, with V trimmed by 3 bases and J by 3 bases. The collaborating institutions used their own protocols to collect whole blood in K2EDTA tubes. For TCRbeta analysis, collaborators shipped samples in one of three forms: frozen whole blood, isolated PBMCs, or DNA extracted from either of those sample types. TCRbeta CDR3 regions were amplified from genomic DNA using the immunoSEQ Assay, a bias-controlled multiplex PCR. In the authors' own workflow: The number of nucleated cells in each sample was estimated by amplification of reference gene primers within the assay. To quantify the absolute abundance of each unique TCRbeta CDR3 rearrangement, sequence reads were collapsed and filtered. For each sample, productive Simpson clonality was calculated as the square root of Simpson's diversity index over productive rearrangements. TCRdb obtained this table from immuneACCESS and retained in-frame rearrangements with V and J assigned. These tables miss some clones; where compared with another copy, unresolved V genes account for less than half of the shortfall, and the remainder is unexplained. The DNA gave D and trimming, while V, J and clone size come from that table. The sample records over 200,000 clones, about 88% of which are singletons. The top ten clones comprise over 1.5% of the sample.

The record originates from a study of blood T cell repertoires in COVID-19 (dated by TCRdb to 2020 to 2022). About the full investigation: Samples from collaborators originated in the United States, Italy and Spain and spanned both the acute and convalescent phases of COVID-19. Subjects who had been exposed to COVID-19, were actively infected with it, or had recovered from it provided the deeply sampled blood TCRbeta repertoires that made up the dataset. The prospective study material was composed of cDNA or gDNA derived from T cells, B-cell-depleted T cells, or PBMCs. The repertoires were made available in a free public database intended to serve as a resource for research on the immune response to SARS-CoV-2. The sample metadata nearly always contained a de-identified subject ID, COVID-19 status, age in years and sex. The samples were drawn from two sources: the first 160 participants of the ongoing ImmuneRACE study, and about 1,300 subjects contributed by 6 global collaborators. Where available, HLA class I and class II types were taken from metadata supplied by the sample provider and were not determined by assay-based typing.

Study-level results and caveats: Clinical and demographic metadata were provided uncurated, with the amount varying by source and participant.

The receptor was isolated from a middle-aged man with active or convalescent COVID-19. The rearrangement joined TRBV9 to TRBJ2-3; TRBD2 lines up with 13 middle nucleotides. Sample: peripheral blood. The sequenced DNA is TGTGCCAGCAGCGCCTCGTGGACTAGCGGGGGAGGTACAGATACGCAGTATTTT. Its product reads: CASSASWTSGGGTDTQYF.